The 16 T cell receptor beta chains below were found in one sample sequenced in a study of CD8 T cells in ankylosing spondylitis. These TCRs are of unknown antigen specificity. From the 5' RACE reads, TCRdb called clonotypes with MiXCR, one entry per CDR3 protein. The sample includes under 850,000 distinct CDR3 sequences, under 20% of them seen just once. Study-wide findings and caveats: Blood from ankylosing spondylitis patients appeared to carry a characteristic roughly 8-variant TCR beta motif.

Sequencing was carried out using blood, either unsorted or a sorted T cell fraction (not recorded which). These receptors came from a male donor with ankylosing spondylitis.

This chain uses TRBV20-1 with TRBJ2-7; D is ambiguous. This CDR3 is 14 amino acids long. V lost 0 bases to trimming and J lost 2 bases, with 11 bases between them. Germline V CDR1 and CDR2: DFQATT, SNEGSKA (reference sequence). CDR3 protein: CSARDNGAAYEQYF. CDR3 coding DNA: TGCAGTGCTAGAGATAACGGCGCGGCCTACGAGCAGTACTTC.

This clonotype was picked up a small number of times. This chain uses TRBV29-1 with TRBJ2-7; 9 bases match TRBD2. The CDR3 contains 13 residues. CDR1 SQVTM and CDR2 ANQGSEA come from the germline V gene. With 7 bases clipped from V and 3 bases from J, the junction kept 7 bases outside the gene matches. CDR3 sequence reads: CSARTSANYEQYF. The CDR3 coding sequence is TGCAGCGCCCGGACTAGCGCGAACTACGAGCAGTACTTC.

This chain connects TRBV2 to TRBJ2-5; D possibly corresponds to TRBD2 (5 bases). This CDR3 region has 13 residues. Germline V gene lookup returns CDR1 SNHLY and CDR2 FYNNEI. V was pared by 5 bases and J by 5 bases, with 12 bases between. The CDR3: CASSNSAPETQYF. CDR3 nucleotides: TGTGCCAGCAGTAATAGCGCGCCGGAGACCCAGTACTTC.

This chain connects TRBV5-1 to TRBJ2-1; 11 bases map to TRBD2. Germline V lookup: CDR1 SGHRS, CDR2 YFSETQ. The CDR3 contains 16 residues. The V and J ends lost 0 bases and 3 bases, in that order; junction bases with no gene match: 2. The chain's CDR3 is CASSLGSGRGYNEQFF. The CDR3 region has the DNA TGCGCCAGCAGCTTGGGTAGCGGGAGGGGCTACAATGAGCAGTTCTTC.

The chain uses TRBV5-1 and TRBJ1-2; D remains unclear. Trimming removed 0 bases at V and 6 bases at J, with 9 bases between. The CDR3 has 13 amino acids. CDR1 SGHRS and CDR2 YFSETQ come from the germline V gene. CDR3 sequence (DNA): TGCGCCAGCAGCTTGGGGGAGAAGGATGGCTACACCTTC. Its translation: CASSLGEKDGYTF.

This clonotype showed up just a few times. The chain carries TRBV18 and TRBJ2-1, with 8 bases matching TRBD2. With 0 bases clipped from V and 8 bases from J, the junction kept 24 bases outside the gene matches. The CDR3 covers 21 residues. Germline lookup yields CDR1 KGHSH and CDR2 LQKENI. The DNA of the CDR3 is TGTGCCAGCTCACCACCGAATAGCAAAAAGAAGCTAGCGGGTGGTGAGGATGAGCAGTTCTTC. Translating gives CASSPPNSKKKLAGGEDEQFF. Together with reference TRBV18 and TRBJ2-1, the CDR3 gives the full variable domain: NAGVMQNPRHLVRRRGQEARLRCSPMKGHSHVYWYRQLPEEGLKFMVYLQKENIIDESGMPKERFSAEFPKEGPSILRIQQVVRGDSAAYFCASSPPNSKKKLAGGEDEQFFGPGTRLTVL.

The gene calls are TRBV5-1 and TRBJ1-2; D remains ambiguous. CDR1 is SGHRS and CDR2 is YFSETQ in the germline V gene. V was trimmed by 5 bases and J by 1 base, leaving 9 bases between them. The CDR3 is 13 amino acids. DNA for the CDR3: TGCGCCAGCAGGGCAGAAATTAACTATGGCTACACCTTC. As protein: CASRAEINYGYTF.

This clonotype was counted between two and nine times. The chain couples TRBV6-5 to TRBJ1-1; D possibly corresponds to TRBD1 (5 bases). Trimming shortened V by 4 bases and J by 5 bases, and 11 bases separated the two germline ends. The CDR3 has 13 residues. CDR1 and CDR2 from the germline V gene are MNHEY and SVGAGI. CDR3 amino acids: CASSWGSRTEAFF. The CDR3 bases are TGTGCCAGCAGTTGGGGCAGTAGAACTGAAGCTTTCTTT.

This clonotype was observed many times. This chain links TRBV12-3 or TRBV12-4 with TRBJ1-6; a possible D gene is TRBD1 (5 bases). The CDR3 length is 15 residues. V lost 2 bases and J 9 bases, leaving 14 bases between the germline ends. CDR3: CASSLKAGAASPLHF. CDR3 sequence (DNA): TGTGCCAGCAGTTTAAAGGCCGGGGCGGCTTCACCCCTCCACTTT.

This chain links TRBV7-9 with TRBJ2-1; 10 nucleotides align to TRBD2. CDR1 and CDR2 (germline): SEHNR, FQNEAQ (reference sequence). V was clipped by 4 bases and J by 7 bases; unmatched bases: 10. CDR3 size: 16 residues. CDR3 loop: CASSSPPGLARNEQFF. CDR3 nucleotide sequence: TGTGCCAGCAGCTCACCACCGGGACTAGCGAGGAATGAGCAGTTCTTC.

The CDR3 here is CASSQDLGNSNQPQHF. CDR3 nucleotides: TGTGCCAGCAGCCAAGATTTGGGAAACAGCAATCAGCCCCAGCATTTT. This rearrangement joins TRBV3-1 to TRBJ1-5; D remains ambiguous. The CDR3 consists of 16 residues. Trimming removed 0 bases from V and 1 base from J, with 10 bases in between. Germline CDR1 and CDR2: LGHDT and YNNKEL (reference sequence).

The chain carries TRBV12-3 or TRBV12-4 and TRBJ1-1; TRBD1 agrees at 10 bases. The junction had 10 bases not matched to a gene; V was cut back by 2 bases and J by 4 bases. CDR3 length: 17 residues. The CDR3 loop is CASSLMCGDRGCTEAFF. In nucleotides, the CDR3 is TGTGCCAGCAGTTTAATGTGTGGGGACAGGGGATGCACTGAAGCTTTCTTT.

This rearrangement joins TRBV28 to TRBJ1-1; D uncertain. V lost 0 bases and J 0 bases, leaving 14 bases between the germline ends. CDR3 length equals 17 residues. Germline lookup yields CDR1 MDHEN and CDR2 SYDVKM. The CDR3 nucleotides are TGTGCCAGCAGTTTATGGGTGGCGGAAGGGATGAACACTGAAGCTTTCTTT. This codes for CASSLWVAEGMNTEAFF.

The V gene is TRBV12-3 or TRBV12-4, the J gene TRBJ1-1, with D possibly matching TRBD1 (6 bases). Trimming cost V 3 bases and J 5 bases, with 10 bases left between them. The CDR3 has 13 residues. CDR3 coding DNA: TGTGCCAGCAGTTTCGGCAGGGGAACTGAAGCTTTCTTT. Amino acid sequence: CASSFGRGTEAFF.

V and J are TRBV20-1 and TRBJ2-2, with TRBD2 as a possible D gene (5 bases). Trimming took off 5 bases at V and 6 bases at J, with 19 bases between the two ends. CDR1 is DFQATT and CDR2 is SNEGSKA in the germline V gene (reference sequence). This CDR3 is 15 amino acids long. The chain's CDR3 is CSAPISQTRAGELFF. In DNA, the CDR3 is TGCAGTGCTCCAATTAGCCAGACGAGGGCCGGGGAGCTGTTTTTT.

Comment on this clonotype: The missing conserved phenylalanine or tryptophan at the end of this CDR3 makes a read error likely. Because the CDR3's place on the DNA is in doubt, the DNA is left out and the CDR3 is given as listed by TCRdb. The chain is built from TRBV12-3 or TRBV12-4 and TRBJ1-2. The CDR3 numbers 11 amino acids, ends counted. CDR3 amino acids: CASSRQGREVL.